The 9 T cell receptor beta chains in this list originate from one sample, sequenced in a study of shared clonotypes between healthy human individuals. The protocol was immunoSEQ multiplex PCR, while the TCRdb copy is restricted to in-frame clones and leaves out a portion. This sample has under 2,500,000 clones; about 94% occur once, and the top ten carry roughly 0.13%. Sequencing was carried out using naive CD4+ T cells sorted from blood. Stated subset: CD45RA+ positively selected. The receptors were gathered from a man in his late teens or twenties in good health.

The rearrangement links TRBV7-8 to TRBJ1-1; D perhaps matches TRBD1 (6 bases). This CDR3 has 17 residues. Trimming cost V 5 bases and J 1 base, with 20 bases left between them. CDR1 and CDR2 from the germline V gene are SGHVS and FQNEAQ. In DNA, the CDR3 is TGTGCCAGCAGCATCGACAGGTGGACCCATGGGAACACTGAAGCTTTCTTT. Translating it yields CASSIDRWTHGNTEAFF. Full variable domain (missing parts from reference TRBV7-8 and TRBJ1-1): GAGVSQSPRYKVAKRGQDVALRCDPISGHVSLFWYQQALGQGPEFLTYFQNEAQLDKSGLPSDRFFAERPEGSVSTLKIQRTQQEDSAVYLCASSIDRWTHGNTEAFFGQGTRLTVV.

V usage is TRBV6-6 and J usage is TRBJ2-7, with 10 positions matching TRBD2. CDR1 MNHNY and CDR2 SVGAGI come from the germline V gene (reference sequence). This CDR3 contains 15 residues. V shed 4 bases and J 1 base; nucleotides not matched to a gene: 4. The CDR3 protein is CASSSGLAVSYEQYF. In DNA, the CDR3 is TGTGCCAGCAGTTCAGGACTAGCGGTTTCCTACGAGCAGTACTTC.

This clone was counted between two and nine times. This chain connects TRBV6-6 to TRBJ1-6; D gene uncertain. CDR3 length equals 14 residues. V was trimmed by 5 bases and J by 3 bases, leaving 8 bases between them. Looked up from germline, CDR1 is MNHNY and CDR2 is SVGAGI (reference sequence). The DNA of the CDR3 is TGTGCCAGCAGTACCAGTGACTATAATTCACCCCTCCACTTT. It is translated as CASSTSDYNSPLHF.

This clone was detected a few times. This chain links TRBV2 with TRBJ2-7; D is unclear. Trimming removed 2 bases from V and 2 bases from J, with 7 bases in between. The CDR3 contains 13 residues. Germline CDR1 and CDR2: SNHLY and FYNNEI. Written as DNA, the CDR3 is TGTGCCAGCAGTGAACCTATTCCCTACGAGCAGTACTTC. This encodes CASSEPIPYEQYF. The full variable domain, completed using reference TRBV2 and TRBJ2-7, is EPEVTQTPSHQVTQMGQEVILRCVPISNHLYFYWYRQILGQKVEFLVSFYNNEISEKSEIFDDQFSVERPDGSNFTLKIRSTKLEDSAMYFCASSEPIPYEQYFGPGTRLTVT.

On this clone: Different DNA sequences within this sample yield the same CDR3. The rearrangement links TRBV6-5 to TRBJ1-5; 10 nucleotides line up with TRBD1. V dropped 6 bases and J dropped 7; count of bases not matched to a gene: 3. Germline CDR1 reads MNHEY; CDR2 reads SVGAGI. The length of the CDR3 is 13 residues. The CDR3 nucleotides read TGTGCCAGCAGCCGGACAGGGGGACAGCCCCAGCATTTT. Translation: CASSRTGGQPQHF.

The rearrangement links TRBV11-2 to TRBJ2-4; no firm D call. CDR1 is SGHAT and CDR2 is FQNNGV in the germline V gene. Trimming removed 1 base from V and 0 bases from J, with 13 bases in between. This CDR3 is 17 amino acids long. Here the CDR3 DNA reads TGTGCCAGCAGCTTAGGTCTCGGTGGTGGAGCCAAAAACATTCAGTACTTC. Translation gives CASSLGLGGGAKNIQYF.

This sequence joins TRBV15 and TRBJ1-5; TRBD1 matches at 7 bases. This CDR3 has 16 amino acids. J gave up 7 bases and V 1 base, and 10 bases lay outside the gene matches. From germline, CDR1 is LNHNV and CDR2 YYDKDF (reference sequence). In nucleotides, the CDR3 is TGTGCCACCAGCAGAGGGGACAGACTCATCAGGCAGCCCCAGCATTTT. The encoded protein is CATSRGDRLIRQPQHF.

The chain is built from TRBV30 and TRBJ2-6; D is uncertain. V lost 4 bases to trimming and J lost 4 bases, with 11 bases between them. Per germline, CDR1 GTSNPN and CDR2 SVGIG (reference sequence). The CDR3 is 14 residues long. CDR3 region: CAWTLRTGANVLTF. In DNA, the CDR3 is TGTGCCTGGACCCTCCGGACGGGGGCCAACGTCCTGACTTTC.

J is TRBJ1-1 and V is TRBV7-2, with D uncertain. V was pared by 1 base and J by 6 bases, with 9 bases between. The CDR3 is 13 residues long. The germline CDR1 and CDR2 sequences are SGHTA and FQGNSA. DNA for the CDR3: TGTGCCAGCAGCTTAGGATACGGGGCTGAAGCTTTCTTT. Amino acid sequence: CASSLGYGAEAFF.